This T cell receptor (beta chain) emerged from a study of regulatory T cells in long-lasting Graves disease. V was cut by 3 bases and J by 1 base, with 9 bases left in between. There are 14 residues in the CDR3. General study results and limits: Persistent disease preferred TRBV28, TRBJ1-2 and TRBJ2-5. Authors noted too few samples as a limitation.

This clonotype was counted ten times or more. Its antigen remains unidentified. Time point here: newly diagnosed GD, antithyroid drugs for less than 3 months. Construction of the TCR library relied on RNA isolated from PBMCs. Investigators prepared the TCR beta libraries by applying iRepertoire HTBI primers and Arm-PCR of CDR3 regions. TCRdb ran MiXCR on the multiplex PCR reads and lists one entry per CDR3 protein. There are about 540,000 distinct CDR3 sequences in the sample; about 13% occur only once, and under 10% lies in the top ten. This sample was also put to use in a study of T cells in Graves' hyperthyroidism and ophthalmopathy. According to that study: Investigators excluded patients with uncontrolled infection, other autoimmune disease, pregnancy or lactation. Ophthalmopathy was model-predicted a median about 6.9 months pre-onset.

The TCR originated in a man aged 30 to 39 with Graves disease. Sequencing was performed on peripheral blood mononuclear cells (PBMCs), taken at new diagnosis, from a patient treated with antithyroid drugs. V gene TRBV12-3 or TRBV12-4 combines with J gene TRBJ1-1, with a weak D call TRBD1 (5 bases). The DNA of the CDR3 is TGTGCCAGCAGTTTGGGACCAAAGAACACTGAAGCTTTCTTT. Encoded protein: CASSLGPKNTEAFF.